What follows describes a single TCR beta chain. Its target antigen remains unknown. Base qualities are missing; no much larger clone stands one base away. From a lookup of the germline V gene (reference sequence), CDR1 and CDR2 are SEHNR and FQNEAQ. V loses 7 bases of germline sequence and J loses 4 bases, and the interval between the two ends is 4 bases. From cysteine to phenylalanine, the CDR3 is 11 amino acids long. CDR3 DNA only is kept here, 33 bases in frame from base 1. The entry originates in a study of blood T cells in healthy people across ages (dated by TCRdb to 2015 to 2017). The study in broad terms: In model experiments, template switching captured about one uniquely barcoded TCR beta cDNA molecule for every two T cells. The donors were divided into four age groups: young (average about 15 years), middle-aged (approximately 39), aged (62) and long-lived (roughly 82). Using the same blood draw, the study looked at two additional independent replicas of 1 million unique cDNA reads for two donors, one aged 18 to 30 and the other aged 80 or older. Donors of different ages were randomly distributed across sequencing lanes to avoid experimental bias. To track age-related changes in TCR beta repertoire diversity, the study relied on deep sequencing normalized with unique cDNA molecular identifiers.

The library was obtained by 5' RACE. TCRdb shows the sequencer as Illumina HiSeq 2500. A second roughly 6 to 12 cycle PCR used a sample-barcoded 5' primer and a J-beta primer mix. A unique molecular identifier was introduced onto each TCR beta cDNA molecule by a template-switch 5' adaptor carrying 12 random nucleotides. Each sample yielded at least 2.5 million CDR3-containing paired-end reads. The Mint cDNA synthesis kit, primed by a TRBC-specific oligonucleotide, was used to synthesize first-strand cDNA from all RNA. Following uracil-DNA glycosylase treatment, all cDNA underwent a first 18-cycle PCR with the universal primers M1SS and BC2_uni_R. Under the source paper's analysis protocol: For normalization, 1 million high-quality reads, each with a distinct molecular identifier, were randomly selected from each sample. Instead of being binned into consensus sequences, reads that shared molecular identifiers were thrown out. MiTCR, with a Q25 quality threshold and the strictest error-elimination algorithm, was used for CDR3 identification, clonotype clustering and error correction. Lower-bound total TCR beta diversity was estimated with a nonparametric unseen species model using Euler transformation. Using fastp at Q25 and MiXCR, TCRdb reprocessed the public reads and kept productive beta chains. Each entry merges the rows of one CDR3 protein and shows their most common DNA and genes. TCRdb's processing, not the authors', yielded these V and J calls. Recorded for this sample are more than 650,000 distinct CDR3 sequences; roughly 20% of them occurred a single time. Together, the top ten hold 22% of the sample.

Broader findings and caveats from the paper: Since profiling was done on bulk unsorted PBMCs, naive and antigen-experienced compartments could not be conclusively compared. The percentage of naive T cells measured by flow cytometry correlated strongly with observed TCR beta diversity. Total diversity estimates from one million sequenced T cells were considered lower bounds and underestimates. As age increased, observed TCR beta diversity per million T cells dropped in a roughly linear way, and a significant reduction was already evident by age 40. The CMV infection status of donors was not known, potentially confounding age-related changes in expanded clonotypes. Compared with the aged group, more naive CD4+ T cells, fewer expanded clones and increased TCR diversity were shown by the long-lived group, suggesting age selection.

Systemically healthy Caucasian individuals from Russia, around 39 in total and aged roughly 6 to 100 years, were included as donors. Approximately 9.3 milliliters of peripheral blood were drawn from each donor into EDTA-treated Vacutainer tubes. Ficoll-Paque density-gradient centrifugation was used to isolate PBMCs, with at least 6.5 million per sample. Total RNA, at least 5 micrograms per sample, was extracted from PBMCs with Trizol reagent. Naive CD45RAhigh/CD27high T cell percentages were measured by flow cytometry on a PBMC aliquot from every donor. The chain is made from TRBV7-9 and TRBJ2-2; too little of a D gene remains to name it. Sequences were obtained from blood. The TCR originated in a man between 65 and 80 years old in good health. In nucleotides, the sequence is TGTGCCAGCACCACCACCGGGGAGCTGTTTTTT. Protein translation: CASTTTGELFF.